This T cell receptor (beta chain) was retrieved from a study of beta chain features in type 1 diabetes listed by TCRdb under 2018. About the investigation overall: Patients and healthy donors did not differ in mean age, gender distribution, total cell number or subset yield. Across all samples, roughly 110,000,000 sorted cells were examined, and cell number per subset correlated strongly with RNA yield. The study compared TCRB repertoires of sorted circulating CD4+ T cell subsets between recently diagnosed type 1 diabetes patients and matched healthy donors. Regulatory and stem cell-like memory subsets were isolated from only 8 patients and roughly 8 healthy donors, whereas naive and central memory subsets came from all 28 donors.

Paper-wide results and their limitations: Because small numbers of individuals were included in the HLA sub-analyses, any influence of HLA type on TCRB rearrangement was left unresolved. At VDJ recombination sites, type 1 diabetes patients had fewer insertions and more deleted nucleotides, which implies abnormalities in thymic rearrangement. Naive, central memory and regulatory TCRB repertoires appeared to be more alike among patients than among healthy donors. Type 1 diabetes patients showed a moderate but significant shortening of TCRB CDR3 length in all four CD4+ subsets. Because cDNA rather than genomic DNA was sequenced, highly expressing activated cells could have been over-represented, although no difference in activation and CD3 levels was found between groups. PCR might favor shorter templates, but patient and control samples were amplified and corrected together, so any skew would affect both groups equally.

Measured from the cysteine to the phenylalanine, the CDR3 is 14 residues long. The only DNA kept is the CDR3, 42 bases in frame from the first base. Relative to germline, V is missing 4 bases and J is missing 12 bases, with 9 bases of the junction outside any gene match. Sequences MDHEN (CDR1) and SYDVKM (CDR2) are obtained from the germline V gene. Remarks on this clone: Its binding antigen is unknown. No clone much larger than this one lies a single base away; base qualities are absent.

The entire amount of isolated RNA was reverse transcribed using the High Capacity cDNA Reverse Transcription Kit, so the sequenced TCRB transcripts were expressed ones. Deep immunoSEQ sequencing was performed on naive, central memory and regulatory T cell samples, with an average of about 3.57 million total reads per sample. Sorted cells were lysed in RLT buffer, and RNA was extracted using DNase-treated RNeasy Micro or Mini kits according to cell number. Each cell subset was processed on its own to prevent cross-contamination, while patient and healthy donor samples were processed together. The immunoSEQ multiplex PCR was used to amplify TCRB sequences from cDNA, generating 87-bp fragments that spanned the CDR3 region. Sequencing of the amplicons was done on the Illumina HiSeq platform. The authors' pipeline ran thus. Synthetic template baselines were used to correct PCR bias computationally, reads within Hamming distance 2 were collapsed together, and singletons that could not be merged were discarded. Reads were aligned against IMGT to assign V, D and J genes, CDR3 length and insertions or deletions at six rearrangement sites. Within each subset, clonotype counts were normalized to the number of sorted cells before true diversity and Gini coefficients were calculated with the tcR R package. The overlap coefficient, calculated on TCRB nucleotide sequences, was used to measure repertoire sharing. Out-of-frame TCRB sequences from naive cells were analyzed to stand in for the pre-selection repertoire. Imported from immuneACCESS, the table was reduced by TCRdb to in-frame sequences with V and J called. These copies leave out some clones; in studies compared against another copy, an unresolved V gene accounts for under half, and the cause of the remainder is not known. That table supplies the V and J calls and clone size; D and trimming were determined from the DNA. This sample is represented by 970,000 or so clones; roughly 16% of them were singletons. 0.023% of the sample rests with the top ten.

Each donor gave one peripheral blood draw, approximately 100 mL on average, collected into heparinised tubes. A BD FACSAria II and a panel including CD45RO, CCR7, CD25, CD127, CD95 and CD27 were used to sort naive, central memory, regulatory and stem cell-like memory CD4+ T cells. All sorted populations exceeded 95% purity. PBMCs were isolated right away by Lymphoprep density gradient centrifugation and were stained directly, without culture. To minimize batch effects, samples were stained and sorted in pairs, one healthy donor with one patient per experiment. The sample comprised naive CD4+ T cells from blood. The cell subset or site label on this specimen signifies: true naive CD4+ T cells. The V gene is TRBV28 and the J gene is TRBJ2-2; 9 of the junction bases match TRBD2. The clonotype comes from a woman between 18 and 30 years old in good health. The sequenced DNA: TGTGCCAGCAGTTGGGCTAGCGGGATGGTCCAGCTGTTTTTT. The encoded protein is CASSWASGMVQLFF.